A selection of T cell receptor beta chains follows, all from one sample in a study of T cell repertoires in cytomegalovirus infection. TCRdb reanalysed the reads using MiXCR and keeps one entry per CDR3 protein. The table includes 270,000 or so distinct CDR3 sequences, more than 15% detected once. The material sequenced was CD8+ T cells from PBMCs. Receptors were obtained from a human donor in good health (CMV status not recorded). Some clones in this sample may be carry-over from other donors' samples. Both conserved end residues are part of each CDR3. D genes are given only for firm matches. Clone size is not always given. Where it is, it says once, few, many or a class for expanded clones.

V gene: TRBV12-5; clone size: many; CDR3 length: 16; D gene: -; J gene: TRBJ2-1; CDR3 DNA: TGTGCTAGTGGTTTGGATATGGGGGGACCCCACAATGAGCAGTTCTTC; CDR3 protein: CASGLDMGGPHNEQFF
V gene: TRBV4-1; clone size: -; CDR3 length: 14; D gene: TRBD1; J gene: TRBJ2-1; CDR3 DNA: TGCGCCAGCAGCCCTCGACAGGGGGTCGATGAGCAGTTCTTC; CDR3 protein: CASSPRQGVDEQFF
V gene: TRBV9; clone size: few; CDR3 length: 15; D gene: -; J gene: TRBJ1-4; CDR3 DNA: TGTGCCAGCAGCGTGGACGGAGTTGGGTATGAAAAACTGTTTTTT; CDR3 protein: CASSVDGVGYEKLFF
V gene: TRBV7-2; clone size: many; CDR3 length: 14; D gene: -; J gene: TRBJ2-3; CDR3 DNA: TGTGCCAGCAGCTTAGAAGGTAGTCTAGATACGCAGTATTTT; CDR3 protein: CASSLEGSLDTQYF
V gene: TRBV24-1; clone size: -; CDR3 length: 14; D gene: -; J gene: TRBJ2-2; CDR3 DNA: TGTGCCGCATCCCGGGCGTGGGGGACCGGGGAGCTGTTTTTT; CDR3 protein: CAASRAWGTGELFF
V gene: TRBV29-1; clone size: few; CDR3 length: 12; D gene: -; J gene: TRBJ2-3; CDR3 DNA: TGCAGCGTCGGGACTAGCACAGATACGCAGTATTTT; CDR3 protein: CSVGTSTDTQYF
V gene: TRBV4-1; clone size: few; CDR3 length: 15; D gene: -; J gene: TRBJ2-7; CDR3 DNA: TGCGCCAGCAGTCAAGCTGGGGGAGGCTCCTACGAGCAGTACTTC; CDR3 protein: CASSQAGGGSYEQYF
V gene: TRBV15; clone size: few; CDR3 length: 15; D gene: -; J gene: TRBJ1-2; CDR3 DNA: TGTGCCACCAGCAGAGACGCAGGGGTTAGCTATGGCTACACCTTC; CDR3 protein: CATSRDAGVSYGYTF
V gene: TRBV7-6; clone size: -; CDR3 length: 11; D gene: -; J gene: TRBJ1-1; CDR3 DNA: TGTGCCAGCAGGGATGGCGTGAAAGCTTTCTTT; CDR3 protein: CASRDGVKAFF
V gene: TRBV5-6; clone size: -; CDR3 length: 14; D gene: TRBD1; J gene: TRBJ2-1; CDR3 DNA: TGTGCCAGCAGCCCCGGGACAGGATACAATGAGCAGTTCTTC; CDR3 protein: CASSPGTGYNEQFF
V gene: TRBV4-1; clone size: few; CDR3 length: 16; D gene: TRBD1; J gene: TRBJ1-1; CDR3 DNA: TGCGCCAGCAGCCTTTCCGACAGGGGAAGATTCACTGAAGCTTTCTTT; CDR3 protein: CASSLSDRGRFTEAFF
V gene: TRBV10-3; clone size: many; CDR3 length: 15; D gene: -; J gene: TRBJ2-7; CDR3 DNA: TGTGCCATCAGTGAGCCCTCGGATCCGTACTACGAGCAGTACTTC; CDR3 protein: CAISEPSDPYYEQYF
V gene: TRBV6-5; clone size: few; CDR3 length: 17; D gene: -; J gene: TRBJ1-1; CDR3 DNA: TGTGCCAGCAGTTACTCTCGATCAGACGGTTTGAACACTGAAGCTTTCTTT; CDR3 protein: CASSYSRSDGLNTEAFF
V gene: TRBV11-2; clone size: few; CDR3 length: 13; D gene: -; J gene: TRBJ2-1; CDR3 DNA: TGTGCCAGCATGACAGGACTCTACAATGAGCAGTTCTTC; CDR3 protein: CASMTGLYNEQFF
V gene: TRBV7-9; clone size: -; CDR3 length: 15; D gene: TRBD1; J gene: TRBJ2-7; CDR3 DNA: TGTGCCAGCAGCTCGGTAGGGACAGGGGCGTACGAGCAGTACTTC; CDR3 protein: CASSSVGTGAYEQYF
V gene: TRBV4-1; clone size: -; CDR3 length: 15; D gene: -; J gene: TRBJ2-7; CDR3 DNA: TGCGCCAGCAGCCAAGGAGGGACCGCCACCTACGAGCAGTACTTC; CDR3 protein: CASSQGGTATYEQYF
V gene: TRBV20-1; clone size: many; CDR3 length: 15; D gene: -; J gene: TRBJ2-6; CDR3 DNA: TGCAGTGCTAGATACCCGGGCTCTGGGGCCAACGTCCTGACTTTC; CDR3 protein: CSARYPGSGANVLTF
V gene: TRBV6-5; clone size: few; CDR3 length: 15; D gene: -; J gene: TRBJ1-5; CDR3 DNA: TGTGCCAGCAGTTACTCACAGCAGCCAAATCAGCCCCAGCATTTT; CDR3 protein: CASSYSQQPNQPQHF
V gene: TRBV5-6; clone size: few; CDR3 length: 16; D gene: TRBD1; J gene: TRBJ2-1; CDR3 DNA: TGTGCCAGCAGCCCCTCGGGGGACAGGTCCTACAATGAGCAGTTCTTC; CDR3 protein: CASSPSGDRSYNEQFF